Each of the 14 T cell receptor beta chains below was sequenced from the same sample in a study of blood T cells in healthy people across ages (dated by TCRdb to about 2015). Receptor amplification or capture employed 5' RACE. The data were produced on an Illumina HiSeq 2500. A second PCR of roughly 7 to 11 cycles was run with a J-beta primer mix and a sample-barcoded 5' primer. The public reads were quality trimmed at Q25 with fastp and then assembled into clones with MiXCR by TCRdb, keeping productive beta chains. Records with the same CDR3 protein are collapsed into one entry carrying the most frequent genes and DNA. This sample comprises some 790,000 distinct CDR3 sequences, 25% to 30% of them detected only once. The ten largest clones add up to roughly 17% of the sample. Material: blood. These receptor sequences come from a woman older than 75 in good health.

This clonotype has at least ten counts. This chain uses TRBV10-2 with TRBJ2-5, with a weak D call TRBD1 (6 bases). CDR3 size: 16 residues. Trimming stripped 6 bases from V and 0 bases from J, with 17 bases between. Germline CDR1 WSHSY, CDR2 SAAADI. The CDR3 protein is CASRAAARGNQETQYF. The CDR3 nucleotides read TGCGCCAGCAGGGCCGCAGCGAGGGGGAACCAAGAGACCCAGTACTTC.

This clonotype was counted at least ten times. The chain uses TRBV6-1 and TRBJ2-6, with 12 nucleotides matching TRBD1. The V segment lost 5 bases and the J segment 4 bases; nucleotides outside the gene matches: 9. CDR1 and CDR2 from the germline V gene are MNHNS and SASEGT. CDR3 size: 18 residues. This CDR3 is CASSPLGQGARGANVLTF. Here the CDR3 DNA reads TGTGCCAGCAGTCCACTGGGACAGGGGGCGCGAGGGGCCAACGTCCTGACTTTC.

In its sample, this clonotype was seen many times. The gene calls are TRBV12-3 or TRBV12-4 and TRBJ2-7; the D is unclear. The V and J ends lost 2 bases and 2 bases respectively, with 7 bases between them. The CDR3 spans 13 residues. CDR3 loop: CASSLSEAYEQYF. CDR3 bases: TGTGCCAGCAGTTTATCAGAAGCCTACGAGCAGTACTTC.

V usage is TRBV4-2 and J usage is TRBJ2-1; TRBD2 matches 10 bases. The CDR3 runs to 16 residues. Per the germline V gene, CDR1 is LGHNA and CDR2 is YNFKEQ. V dropped 4 bases and J dropped 7; count of bases not matched to a gene: 10. Here the CDR3 reads CASSLPQASGGNEQFF. DNA of the CDR3: TGTGCCAGCAGCCTTCCTCAGGCTAGCGGGGGTAATGAGCAGTTCTTC.

This chain uses TRBV10-3 with TRBJ2-7; D is undetermined. V was pared by 4 bases and J by 3 bases, with 10 bases between. This CDR3 spans 13 amino acids. In germline, CDR1 is ENHRY, CDR2 SYGVKD. The CDR3 DNA reads TGTGCCATCAGTGGGTCGGTCAACTACGAGCAGTACTTC. Protein product: CAISGSVNYEQYF.

This clonotype came up a few times. The DNA for the CDR3 is TGTGCCAGCAGCGTAGCGGCTACGGGGAGCACAGATACGCAGTATTTT. The encoded protein is CASSVAATGSTDTQYF. The genes are TRBV9 and TRBJ2-3; tentative D call: TRBD2 (5 bases). Per the germline V gene, CDR1 is SGDLS and CDR2 is YYNGEE. CDR3 length: 16 amino acids. With 0 bases removed from V and 0 bases from J, the gap between germline ends came to 11 bases.

The chain combines TRBV20-1 with TRBJ1-2, with TRBD1 matching 9 bases. The CDR3 is made up of 15 amino acids. V lost 4 bases to trimming and J lost 4 bases; unmatched junction nucleotides: 10. CDR1 and CDR2 (germline): DFQATT, SNEGSKA (reference sequence). In DNA form, the CDR3 reads TGCAGTGCTACGCGGACAGGGGAATCCCTCTATGGCTACACCTTC. This gives the protein CSATRTGESLYGYTF.

In its sample, this clonotype was seen many times. The rearrangement joins TRBV4-3 to TRBJ2-1; D is possibly TRBD1 (7 bases). The CDR3 length is 15 residues. Germline V gene data show CDR1 as LGHNA and CDR2 as YSLEER. The V end lost 0 bases, the J end lost 11 bases, and 17 bases lay between the germline ends. Here the CDR3 reads CASSQDYLQGGQQFF. CDR3 DNA: TGCGCCAGCAGCCAAGACTATCTCCAGGGGGGTCAGCAGTTCTTC.

This clonotype was detected many times. The CDR3 bases are TGCAGTGCTAGAGTGACAGGGAACGCCAAAAACATTCAGTACTTC. This translates into CSARVTGNAKNIQYF. The chain employs TRBV20-1 and TRBJ2-4; TRBD1 matches at 7 bases. CDR1 is DFQATT, CDR2 SNEGSKA, per germline (reference sequence). V lost 1 base, J lost 1 base, and 4 bases stayed unmatched. There are 15 residues in the CDR3.

This clonotype was observed a few times. The rearrangement joins TRBV28 to TRBJ2-7; the match to TRBD2 covers 11 bases. Germline CDR1 and CDR2: MDHEN and SYDVKM. The CDR3 has 15 residues. With 6 bases clipped from V and 1 base from J, the junction kept 5 bases outside the gene matches. The CDR3 DNA reads TGTGCCAGCAGACAGGGACTAGCGGCTTCCTACGAGCAGTACTTC. This sequence encodes CASRQGLAASYEQYF.

Ten or more counts support this clonotype. This sequence joins TRBV6-5 and TRBJ2-5; D ambiguous. V lost 6 bases to trimming and J lost 7 bases, with 15 bases between them. This CDR3 is 13 amino acids long. Germline values: CDR1 MNHEY, CDR2 SVGAGI. The DNA of the CDR3 is TGTGCCAGCAGACCGACTGAGGTCGGGACCCAGTACTTC. This codes for CASRPTEVGTQYF.

This clonotype appeared many times. This chain connects TRBV6-5 to TRBJ1-2; weak D call: TRBD1 (6 bases). V lost 2 bases and J 4 bases, leaving 14 bases between the germline ends. CDR1 and CDR2 (germline): MNHEY, SVGAGI. The CDR3 has 15 residues. CDR3 protein: CASSYGAGDVYGYTF. CDR3 bases: TGTGCCAGCAGTTACGGAGCAGGGGACGTCTATGGCTACACCTTC.

This clonotype was counted many times. The chain joins TRBV19 to TRBJ1-2; possible D gene TRBD1, 6 bases. The CDR3 has 16 amino acids. V gave up 0 bases and J gave up 5 bases, with 16 bases separating them. The germline gives CDR1 LNHDA, CDR2 SQIVND (reference sequence). DNA of the CDR3: TGTGCCAGTAGTATAGATCTCCCCAGGGGACTATATGGCTACACCTTC. This gives the protein CASSIDLPRGLYGYTF.

The chain carries TRBV4-1 and TRBJ2-1; perhaps TRBD2 as D (6 bases). The V and J ends lost 0 bases and 0 bases respectively, with 15 bases between them. The CDR3 runs to 18 residues. The germline V gene encodes CDR1 MGHRA and CDR2 YSYEKL. CDR3 protein: CASSQDRLTGDSYNEQFF. The DNA of the CDR3 is TGCGCCAGCAGCCAAGATCGGTTAACGGGGGACTCCTACAATGAGCAGTTCTTC.